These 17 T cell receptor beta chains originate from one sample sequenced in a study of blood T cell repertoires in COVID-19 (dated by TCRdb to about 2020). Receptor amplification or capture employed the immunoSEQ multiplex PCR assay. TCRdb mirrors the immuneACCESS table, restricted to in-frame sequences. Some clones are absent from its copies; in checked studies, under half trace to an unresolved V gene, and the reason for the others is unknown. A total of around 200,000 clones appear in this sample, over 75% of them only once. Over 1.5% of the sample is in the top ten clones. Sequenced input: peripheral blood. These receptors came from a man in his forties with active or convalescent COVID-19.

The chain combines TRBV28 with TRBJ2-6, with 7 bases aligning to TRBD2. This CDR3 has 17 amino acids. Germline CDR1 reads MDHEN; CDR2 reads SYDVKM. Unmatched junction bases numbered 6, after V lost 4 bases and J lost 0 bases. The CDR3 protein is CASSSPAGYSGANVLTF. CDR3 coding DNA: TGTGCCAGCAGTTCCCCAGCGGGATACTCTGGGGCCAACGTCCTGACTTTC.

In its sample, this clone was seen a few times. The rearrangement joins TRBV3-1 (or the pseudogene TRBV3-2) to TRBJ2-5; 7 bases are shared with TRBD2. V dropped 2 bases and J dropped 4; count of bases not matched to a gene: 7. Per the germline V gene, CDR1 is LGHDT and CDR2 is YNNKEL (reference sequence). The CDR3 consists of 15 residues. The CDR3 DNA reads TGTGCCAGCAGCCAATCTGAGACTAGCCGAGAGACCCAGTACTTC. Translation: CASSQSETSRETQYF.

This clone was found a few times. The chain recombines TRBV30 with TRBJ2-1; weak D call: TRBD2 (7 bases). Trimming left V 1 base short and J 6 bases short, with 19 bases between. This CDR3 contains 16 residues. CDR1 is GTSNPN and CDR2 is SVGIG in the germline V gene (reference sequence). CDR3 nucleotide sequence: TGTGCCTGGAGTGCCGGGGGGCAGGGAGGAAGCAATGAGCAGTTCTTC. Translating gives CAWSAGGQGGSNEQFF.

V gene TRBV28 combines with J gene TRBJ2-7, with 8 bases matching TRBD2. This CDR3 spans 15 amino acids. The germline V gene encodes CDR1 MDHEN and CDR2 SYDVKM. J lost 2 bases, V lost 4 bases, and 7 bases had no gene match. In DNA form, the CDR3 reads TGTGCCAGCAGTTCCCCGGGAGGGAGTACCTACGAGCAGTACTTC. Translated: CASSSPGGSTYEQYF.

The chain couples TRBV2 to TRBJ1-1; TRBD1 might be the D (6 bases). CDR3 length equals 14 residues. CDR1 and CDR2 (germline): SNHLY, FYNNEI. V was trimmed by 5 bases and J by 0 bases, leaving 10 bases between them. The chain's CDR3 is CASSFGQLNTEAFF. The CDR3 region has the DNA TGTGCCAGCAGTTTTGGACAGTTGAACACTGAAGCTTTCTTT. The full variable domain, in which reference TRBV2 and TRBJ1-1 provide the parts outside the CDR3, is EPEVTQTPSHQVTQMGQEVILRCVPISNHLYFYWYRQILGQKVEFLVSFYNNEISEKSEIFDDQFSVERPDGSNFTLKIRSTKLEDSAMYFCASSFGQLNTEAFFGQGTRLTVV.

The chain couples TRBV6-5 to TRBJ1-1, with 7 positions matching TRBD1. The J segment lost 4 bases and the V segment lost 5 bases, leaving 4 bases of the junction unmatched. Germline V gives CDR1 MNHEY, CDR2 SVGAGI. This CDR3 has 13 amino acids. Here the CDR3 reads CASSPTGATEAFF. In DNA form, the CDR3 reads TGTGCCAGCAGTCCTACAGGGGCCACTGAAGCTTTCTTT.

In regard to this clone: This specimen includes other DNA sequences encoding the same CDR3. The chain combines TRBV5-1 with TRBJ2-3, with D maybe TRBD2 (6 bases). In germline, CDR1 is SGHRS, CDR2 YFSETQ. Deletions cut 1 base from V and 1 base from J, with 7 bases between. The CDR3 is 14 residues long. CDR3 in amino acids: CASSLSSGTDTQYF. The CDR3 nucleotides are TGCGCCAGCAGCTTGTCTAGCGGCACAGATACGCAGTATTTT.

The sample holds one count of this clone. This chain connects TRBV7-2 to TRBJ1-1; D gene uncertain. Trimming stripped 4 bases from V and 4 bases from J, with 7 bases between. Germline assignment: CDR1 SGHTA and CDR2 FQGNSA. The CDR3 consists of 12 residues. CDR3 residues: CASSSRSTEAFF. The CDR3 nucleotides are TGTGCCAGCAGCTCCCGTTCCACTGAAGCTTTCTTT.

The CDR3 is CASSSTNGRSNQPQHF. The CDR3 nucleotides are TGTGCCAGCAGTTCCACAAATGGGCGAAGCAATCAGCCCCAGCATTTT. The rearrangement uses TRBV6-2 or TRBV6-3 and TRBJ1-5; D ambiguous. The CDR3 has 16 residues. CDR1 is MNHEY, CDR2 SVGEGT, per germline. V was pared by 4 bases and J by 1 base, with 14 bases between.

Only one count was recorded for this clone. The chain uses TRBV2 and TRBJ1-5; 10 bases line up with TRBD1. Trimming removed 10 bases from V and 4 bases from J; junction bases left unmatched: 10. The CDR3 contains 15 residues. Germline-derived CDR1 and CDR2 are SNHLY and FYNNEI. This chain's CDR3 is CATSARQGANQPQHF. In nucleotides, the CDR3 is TGTGCCACCTCAGCCCGACAGGGGGCTAATCAGCCCCAGCATTTT.

The CDR3 coding sequence is TGCGCCAGCAGCCACGCGACTGGACAGGGAAACACTGAAGCTTTCTTT. It yields the protein CASSHATGQGNTEAFF. The chain joins TRBV5-1 to TRBJ1-1; 8 bases agree with TRBD1. Germline V CDR1 and CDR2: SGHRS, YFSETQ. V lost 4 bases, J lost 2 bases, and 10 bases stayed unmatched. The CDR3 covers 16 residues.

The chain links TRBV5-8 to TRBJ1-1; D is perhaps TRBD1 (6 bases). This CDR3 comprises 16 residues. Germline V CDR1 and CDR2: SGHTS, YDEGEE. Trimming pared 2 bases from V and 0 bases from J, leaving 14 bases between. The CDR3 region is CASSFPGTTMNTEAFF. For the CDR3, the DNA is TGTGCCAGCAGCTTTCCTGGGACAACAATGAACACTGAAGCTTTCTTT.

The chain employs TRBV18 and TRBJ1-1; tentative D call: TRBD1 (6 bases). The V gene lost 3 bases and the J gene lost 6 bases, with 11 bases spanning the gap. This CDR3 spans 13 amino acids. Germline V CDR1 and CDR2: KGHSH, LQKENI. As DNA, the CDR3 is TGTGCCAGCTCACCGGGAACAGGGCCTGAAGCTTTCTTT. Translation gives CASSPGTGPEAFF.

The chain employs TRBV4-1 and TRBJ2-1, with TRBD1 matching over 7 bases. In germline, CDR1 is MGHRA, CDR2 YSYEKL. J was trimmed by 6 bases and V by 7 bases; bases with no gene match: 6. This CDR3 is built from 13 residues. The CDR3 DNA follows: TGCGCCAGCAAAAGGACAGGCGCCAATGAGCAGTTCTTC. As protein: CASKRTGANEQFF.

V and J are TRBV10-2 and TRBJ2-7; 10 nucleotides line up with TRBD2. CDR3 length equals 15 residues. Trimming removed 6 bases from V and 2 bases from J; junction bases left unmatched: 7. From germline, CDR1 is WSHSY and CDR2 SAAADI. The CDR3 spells CASRPRTSGPYEQYF. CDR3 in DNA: TGCGCCAGCAGACCAAGGACTAGCGGTCCCTACGAGCAGTACTTC.

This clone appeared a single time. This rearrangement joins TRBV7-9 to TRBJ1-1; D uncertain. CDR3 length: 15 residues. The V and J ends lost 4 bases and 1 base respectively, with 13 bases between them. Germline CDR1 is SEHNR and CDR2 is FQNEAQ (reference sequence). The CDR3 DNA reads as TGTGCCAGCAGCTCCTGGCGGCGGCAGAACACTGAAGCTTTCTTT. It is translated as CASSSWRRQNTEAFF.

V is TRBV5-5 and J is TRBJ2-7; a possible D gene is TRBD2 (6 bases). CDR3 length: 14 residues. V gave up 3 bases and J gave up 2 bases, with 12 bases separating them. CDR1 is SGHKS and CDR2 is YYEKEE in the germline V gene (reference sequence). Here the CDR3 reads CASSSRGTPYEQYF. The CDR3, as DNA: TGTGCCAGCAGCTCCCGCGGGACCCCCTACGAGCAGTACTTC.